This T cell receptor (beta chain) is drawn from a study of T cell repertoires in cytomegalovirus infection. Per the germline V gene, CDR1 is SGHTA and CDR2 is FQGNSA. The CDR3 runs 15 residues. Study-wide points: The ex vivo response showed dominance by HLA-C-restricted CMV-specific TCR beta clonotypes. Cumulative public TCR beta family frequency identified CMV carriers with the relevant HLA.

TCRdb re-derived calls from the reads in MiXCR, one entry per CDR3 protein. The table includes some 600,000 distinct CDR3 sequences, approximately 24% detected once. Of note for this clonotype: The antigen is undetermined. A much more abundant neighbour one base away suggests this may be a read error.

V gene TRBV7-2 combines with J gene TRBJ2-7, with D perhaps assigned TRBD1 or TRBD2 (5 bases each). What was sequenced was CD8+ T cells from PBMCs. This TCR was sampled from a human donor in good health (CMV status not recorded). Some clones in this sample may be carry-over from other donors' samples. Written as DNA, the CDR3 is TGTGCCAACAGCTTGGGGGACCGCTTCTCCTACGAGCAGTACTTC. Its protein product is CANSLGDRFSYEQYF.